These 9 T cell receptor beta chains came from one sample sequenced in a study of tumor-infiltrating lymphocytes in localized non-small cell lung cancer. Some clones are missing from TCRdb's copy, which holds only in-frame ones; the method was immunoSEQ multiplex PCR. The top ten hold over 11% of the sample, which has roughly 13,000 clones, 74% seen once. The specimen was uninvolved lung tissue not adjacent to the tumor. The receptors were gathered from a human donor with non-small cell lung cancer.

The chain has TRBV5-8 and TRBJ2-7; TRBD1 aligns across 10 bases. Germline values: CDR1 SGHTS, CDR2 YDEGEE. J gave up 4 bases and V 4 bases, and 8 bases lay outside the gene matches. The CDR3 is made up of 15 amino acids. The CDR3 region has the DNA TGTGCCAGCAGCGAGGGACAGGGGAGTGGGTACGAGCAGTACTTC. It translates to CASSEGQGSGYEQYF. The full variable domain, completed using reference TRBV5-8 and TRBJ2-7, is EAGVTQSPTHLIKTRGQQATLRCSPISGHTSVYWYQQALGLGLQFLLWYDEGEERNRGNFPPRFSGRQFPNYSSELNVNALELEDSALYLCASSEGQGSGYEQYFGPGTRLTVT.

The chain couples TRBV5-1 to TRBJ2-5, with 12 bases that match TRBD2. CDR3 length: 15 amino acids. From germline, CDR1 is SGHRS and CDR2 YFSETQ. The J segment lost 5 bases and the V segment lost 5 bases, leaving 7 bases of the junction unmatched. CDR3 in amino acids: CASREGLAGPETQYF. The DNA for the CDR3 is TGCGCCAGCAGGGAGGGACTAGCGGGCCCCGAGACCCAGTACTTC.

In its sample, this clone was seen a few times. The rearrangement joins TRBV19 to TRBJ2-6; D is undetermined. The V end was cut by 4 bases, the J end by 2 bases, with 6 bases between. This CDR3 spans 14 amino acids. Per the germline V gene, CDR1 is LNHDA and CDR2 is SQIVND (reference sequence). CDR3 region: CASSRGPGANVLTF. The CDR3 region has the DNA TGTGCCAGTAGTAGGGGTCCTGGGGCCAACGTCCTGACTTTC.

This CDR3 reads CAWSPGHTSGNEQFF. In DNA, the CDR3 is TGTGCCTGGAGTCCCGGACATACCTCTGGGAATGAGCAGTTCTTC. The V gene is TRBV30, the J gene TRBJ2-1; TRBD1 might be the D (5 bases). Trimming removed 2 bases at V and 7 bases at J, with 18 bases between. CDR1 is GTSNPN, CDR2 SVGIG, per germline (reference sequence). CDR3 length equals 15 residues.

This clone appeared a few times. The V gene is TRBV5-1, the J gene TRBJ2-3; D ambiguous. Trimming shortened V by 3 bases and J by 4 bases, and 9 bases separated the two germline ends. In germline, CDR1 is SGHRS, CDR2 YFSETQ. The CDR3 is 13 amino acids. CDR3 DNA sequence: TGCGCCAGCAGCTCCTTACCGTCAGATACGCAGTATTTT. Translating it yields CASSSLPSDTQYF.

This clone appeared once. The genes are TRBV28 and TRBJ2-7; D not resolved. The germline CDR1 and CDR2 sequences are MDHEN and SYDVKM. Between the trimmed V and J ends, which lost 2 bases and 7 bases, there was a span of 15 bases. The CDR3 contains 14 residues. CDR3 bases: TGTGCCAGCAGTTTAGGCAGTGGGGTAGGAGAGCAGTACTTC. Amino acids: CASSLGSGVGEQYF.

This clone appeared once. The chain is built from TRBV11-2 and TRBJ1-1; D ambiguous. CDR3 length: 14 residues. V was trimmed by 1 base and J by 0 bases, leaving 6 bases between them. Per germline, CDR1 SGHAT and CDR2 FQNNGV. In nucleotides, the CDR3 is TGTGCCAGCAGCTTAGGGGTTATGAACACTGAAGCTTTCTTT. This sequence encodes CASSLGVMNTEAFF.

CDR3 region: CASSPGDRGRNSPLHF. CDR3 DNA: TGTGCCAGCAGCCCCGGGGACAGGGGACGGAATTCACCCCTCCACTTT. The chain recombines TRBV21-1 with TRBJ1-6; TRBD1, the D gene given by the table, was not confirmed from the DNA. TRBV21-1 is labeled a pseudogene. The CDR3 is made up of 16 amino acids.

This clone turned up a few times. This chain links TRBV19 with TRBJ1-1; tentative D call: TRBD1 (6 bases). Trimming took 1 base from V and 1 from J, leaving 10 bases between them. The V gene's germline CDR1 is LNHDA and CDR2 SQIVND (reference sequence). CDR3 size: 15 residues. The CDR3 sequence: CASSIVGTKNTEAFF. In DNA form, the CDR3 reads TGTGCCAGTAGTATAGTTGGGACAAAGAACACTGAAGCTTTCTTT.